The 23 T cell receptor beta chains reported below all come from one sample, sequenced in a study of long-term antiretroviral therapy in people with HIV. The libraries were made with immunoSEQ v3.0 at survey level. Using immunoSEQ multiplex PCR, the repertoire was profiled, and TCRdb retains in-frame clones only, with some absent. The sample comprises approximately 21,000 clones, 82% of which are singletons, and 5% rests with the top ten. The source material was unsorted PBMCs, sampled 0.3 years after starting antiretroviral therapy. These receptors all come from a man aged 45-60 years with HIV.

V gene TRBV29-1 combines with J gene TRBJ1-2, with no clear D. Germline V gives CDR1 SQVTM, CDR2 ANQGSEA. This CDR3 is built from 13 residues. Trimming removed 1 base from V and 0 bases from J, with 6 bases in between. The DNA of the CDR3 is TGCAGCGTTGAAGGGATGGCTAACTATGGCTACACCTTC. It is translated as CSVEGMANYGYTF.

CDR3 coding DNA: TGTGCCAGCAGCCAAGAGGTAATCCAGGCCGGCTACACCTTC. This sequence encodes CASSQEVIQAGYTF. V and J are TRBV14 and TRBJ1-2; no definite D call. CDR3 size: 14 residues. The V end lost 0 bases, the J end lost 8 bases, and 13 bases lay between the germline ends. CDR1 and CDR2 (germline): SGHDN, FVKESK.

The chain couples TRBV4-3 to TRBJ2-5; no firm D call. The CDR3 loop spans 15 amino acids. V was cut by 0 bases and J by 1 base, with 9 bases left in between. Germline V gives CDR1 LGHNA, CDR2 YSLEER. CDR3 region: CASSQEVLTQETQYF. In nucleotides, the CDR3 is TGCGCCAGCAGCCAAGAGGTACTCACCCAAGAGACCCAGTACTTC.

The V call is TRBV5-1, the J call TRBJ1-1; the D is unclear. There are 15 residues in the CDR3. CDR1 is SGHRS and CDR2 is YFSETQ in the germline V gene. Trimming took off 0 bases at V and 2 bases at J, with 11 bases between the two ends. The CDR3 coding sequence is TGCGCCAGCAGCTTGGTTCATAGGCCCAACACTGAAGCTTTCTTT. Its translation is CASSLVHRPNTEAFF.

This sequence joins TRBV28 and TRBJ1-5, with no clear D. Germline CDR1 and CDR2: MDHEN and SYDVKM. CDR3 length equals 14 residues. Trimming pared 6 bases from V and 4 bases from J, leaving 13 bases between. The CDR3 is CASSKTKLNQPQHF. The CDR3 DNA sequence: TGTGCCAGCAGCAAAACTAAGTTGAATCAGCCCCAGCATTTT.

CDR3 sequence (DNA): TGTGCCAGCAGTTTATGGGGACAGGTTCACACTGAAGCTTTCTTT. Its translation is CASSLWGQVHTEAFF. The V and J genes are TRBV27 and TRBJ1-1, with 8 bases that match TRBD1. The germline V gene has CDR1 MNHEY and CDR2 SMNVEV (reference sequence). CDR3 size: 15 residues. J lost 3 bases, V lost 1 base, and 4 bases had no gene match.

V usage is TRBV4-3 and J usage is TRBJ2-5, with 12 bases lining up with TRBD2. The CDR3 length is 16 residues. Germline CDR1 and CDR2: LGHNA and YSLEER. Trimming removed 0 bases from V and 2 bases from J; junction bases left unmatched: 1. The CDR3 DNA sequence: TGCGCCAGCAGCCAAGATCTAGCGGGGGGGCAAGAGACCCAGTACTTC. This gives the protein CASSQDLAGGQETQYF.

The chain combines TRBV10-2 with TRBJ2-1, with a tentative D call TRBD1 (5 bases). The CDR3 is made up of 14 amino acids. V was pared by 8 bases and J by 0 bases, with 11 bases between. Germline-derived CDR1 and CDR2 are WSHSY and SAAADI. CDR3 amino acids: CASFDSSSYNEQFF. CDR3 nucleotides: TGCGCCAGCTTCGACAGCAGCTCCTACAATGAGCAGTTCTTC.

The CDR3 DNA is TGTGCCAGCAGCCCGGGGGGGGGCAGCTATGGCTACACCTTC. Its translation is CASSPGGGSYGYTF. This rearrangement joins TRBV5-6 to TRBJ1-2; possible D gene TRBD1, 6 bases. The CDR3 length is 14 residues. The V end was cut by 4 bases, the J end by 4 bases, with 14 bases between. Per the germline V gene, CDR1 is SGHDT and CDR2 is YYEEEE.

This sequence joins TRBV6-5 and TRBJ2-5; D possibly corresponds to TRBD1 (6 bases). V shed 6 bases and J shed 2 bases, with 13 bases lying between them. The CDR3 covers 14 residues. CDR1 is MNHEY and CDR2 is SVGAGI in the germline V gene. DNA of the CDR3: TGTGCCAGCAGCCGCCGGGACACTCAAGAGACCCAGTACTTC. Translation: CASSRRDTQETQYF.

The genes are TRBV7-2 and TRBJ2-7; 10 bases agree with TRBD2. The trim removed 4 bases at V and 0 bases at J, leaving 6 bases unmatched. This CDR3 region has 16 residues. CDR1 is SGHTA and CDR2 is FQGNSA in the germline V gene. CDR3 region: CASSYPGLALSYEQYF. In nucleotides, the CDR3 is TGTGCCAGCAGCTACCCGGGACTAGCGCTCTCCTACGAGCAGTACTTC.

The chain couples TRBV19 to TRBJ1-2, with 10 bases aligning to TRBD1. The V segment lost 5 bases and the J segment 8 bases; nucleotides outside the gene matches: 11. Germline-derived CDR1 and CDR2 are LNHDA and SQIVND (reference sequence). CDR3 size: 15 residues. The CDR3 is CASSPYGGQGSGYTF. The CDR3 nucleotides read TGTGCCAGTAGTCCCTACGGGGGACAGGGGAGCGGCTACACCTTC.

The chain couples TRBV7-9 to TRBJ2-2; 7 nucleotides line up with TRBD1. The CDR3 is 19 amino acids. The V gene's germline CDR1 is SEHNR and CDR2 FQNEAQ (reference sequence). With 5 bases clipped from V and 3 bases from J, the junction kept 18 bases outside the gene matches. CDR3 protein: CASSRATGTVRWDTGELFF. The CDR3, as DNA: TGTGCCAGCAGCAGAGCAACCGGGACAGTCAGATGGGACACCGGGGAGCTGTTTTTT.

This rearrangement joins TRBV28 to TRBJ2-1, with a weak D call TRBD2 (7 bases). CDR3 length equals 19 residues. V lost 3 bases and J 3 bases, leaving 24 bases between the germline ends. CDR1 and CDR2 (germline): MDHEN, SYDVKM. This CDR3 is CASSFSRMAGGGLYNEQFF. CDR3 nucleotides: TGTGCCAGCAGTTTCTCCCGCATGGCGGGCGGGGGCCTCTACAATGAGCAGTTCTTC.

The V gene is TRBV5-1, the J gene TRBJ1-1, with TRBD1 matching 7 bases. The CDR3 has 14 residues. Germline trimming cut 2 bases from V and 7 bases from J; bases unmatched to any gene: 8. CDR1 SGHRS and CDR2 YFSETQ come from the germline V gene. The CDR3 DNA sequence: TGCGCCAGCAGCTTCGACAGGGAACGGGATGAAGCTTTCTTT. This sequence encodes CASSFDRERDEAFF.

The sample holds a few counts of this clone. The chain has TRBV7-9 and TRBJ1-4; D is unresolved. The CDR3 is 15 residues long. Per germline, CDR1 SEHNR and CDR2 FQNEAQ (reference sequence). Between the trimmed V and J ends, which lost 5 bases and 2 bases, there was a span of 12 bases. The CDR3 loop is CASSPPGVTNEKLFF. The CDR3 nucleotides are TGTGCCAGCAGCCCCCCCGGGGTTACTAATGAAAAACTGTTTTTT.

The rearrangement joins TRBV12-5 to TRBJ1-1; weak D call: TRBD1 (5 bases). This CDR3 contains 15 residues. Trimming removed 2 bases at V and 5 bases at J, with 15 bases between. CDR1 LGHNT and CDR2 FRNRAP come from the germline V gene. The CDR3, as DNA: TGTGCTAGTGGTTTGTCCAGGGTTTGGGGGACTGAAGCTTTCTTT. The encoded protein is CASGLSRVWGTEAFF.

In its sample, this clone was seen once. The CDR3 sequence is CAISASKGTEQFF. The CDR3 DNA follows: TGTGCCATCAGTGCCTCTAAAGGGACTGAGCAGTTCTTC. This chain joins TRBV10-3 and TRBJ2-1, with D perhaps matching TRBD1 or TRBD2 (5 bases each). Germline values: CDR1 ENHRY, CDR2 SYGVKD. V lost 4 bases and J 9 bases, leaving 13 bases between the germline ends. The CDR3 covers 13 residues.

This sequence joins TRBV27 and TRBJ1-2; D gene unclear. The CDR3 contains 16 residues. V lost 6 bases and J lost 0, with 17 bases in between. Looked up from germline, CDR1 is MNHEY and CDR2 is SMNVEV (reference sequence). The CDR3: CASRVVSSNANYGYTF. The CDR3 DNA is TGTGCCAGCAGAGTTGTATCCTCCAACGCTAACTATGGCTACACCTTC.

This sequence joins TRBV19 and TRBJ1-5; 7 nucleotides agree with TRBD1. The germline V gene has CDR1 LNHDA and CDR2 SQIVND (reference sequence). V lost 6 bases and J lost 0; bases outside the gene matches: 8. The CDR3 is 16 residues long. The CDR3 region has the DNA TGTGCCAGTAGCAGGACAGGCGGAAATAGCAATCAGCCCCAGCATTTT. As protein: CASSRTGGNSNQPQHF.

The CDR3 spells CASSPGRGGSYEQYF. The DNA of the CDR3 is TGTGCCAGCTCACCAGGCAGGGGCGGCTCCTACGAGCAGTACTTC. The J gene is TRBJ2-7, the V gene TRBV18; maybe TRBD1 (6 bases). The CDR3 spans 15 residues. The V end lost 2 bases, the J end lost 0 bases, and 11 bases lay between the germline ends. Looked up from germline, CDR1 is KGHSH and CDR2 is LQKENI.

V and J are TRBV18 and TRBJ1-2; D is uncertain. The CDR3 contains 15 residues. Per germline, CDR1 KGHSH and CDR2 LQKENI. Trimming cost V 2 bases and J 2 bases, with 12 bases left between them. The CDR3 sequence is CASSPSPGRNYGYTF. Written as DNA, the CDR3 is TGTGCCAGCTCACCAAGTCCAGGAAGAAACTATGGCTACACCTTC.

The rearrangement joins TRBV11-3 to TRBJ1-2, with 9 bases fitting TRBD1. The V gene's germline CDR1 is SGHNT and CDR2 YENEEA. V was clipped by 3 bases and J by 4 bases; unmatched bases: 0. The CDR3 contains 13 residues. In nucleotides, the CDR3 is TGTGCCAGCAGCTTGACAGGGGGCTATGGCTACACCTTC. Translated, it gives CASSLTGGYGYTF.